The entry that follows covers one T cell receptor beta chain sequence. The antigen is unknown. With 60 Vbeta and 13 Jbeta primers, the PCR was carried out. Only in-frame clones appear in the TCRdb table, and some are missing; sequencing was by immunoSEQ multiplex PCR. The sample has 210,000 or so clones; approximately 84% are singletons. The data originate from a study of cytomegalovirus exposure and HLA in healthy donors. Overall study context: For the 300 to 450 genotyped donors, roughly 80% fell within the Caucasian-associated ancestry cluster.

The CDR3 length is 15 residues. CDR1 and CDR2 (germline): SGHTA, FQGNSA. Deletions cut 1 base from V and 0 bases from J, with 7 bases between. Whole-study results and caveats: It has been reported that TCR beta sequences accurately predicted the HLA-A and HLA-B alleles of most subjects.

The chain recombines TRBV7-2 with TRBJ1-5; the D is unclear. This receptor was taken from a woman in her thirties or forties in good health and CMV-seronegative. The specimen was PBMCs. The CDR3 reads CASSLVGVSNQPQHF. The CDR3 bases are TGTGCCAGCAGCTTAGTCGGGGTTAGCAATCAGCCCCAGCATTTT.